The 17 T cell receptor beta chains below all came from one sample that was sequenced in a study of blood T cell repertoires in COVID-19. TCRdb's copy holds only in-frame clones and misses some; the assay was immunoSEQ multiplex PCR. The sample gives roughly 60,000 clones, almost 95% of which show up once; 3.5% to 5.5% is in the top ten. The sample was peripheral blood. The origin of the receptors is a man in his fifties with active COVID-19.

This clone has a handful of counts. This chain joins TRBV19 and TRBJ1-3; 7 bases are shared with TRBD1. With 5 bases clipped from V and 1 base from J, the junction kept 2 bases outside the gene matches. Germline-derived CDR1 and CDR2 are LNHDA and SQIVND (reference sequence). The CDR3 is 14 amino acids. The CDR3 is CASSVQGSGNTIYF. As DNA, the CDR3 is TGTGCCAGTAGTGTACAGGGGTCTGGAAACACCATATATTTT.

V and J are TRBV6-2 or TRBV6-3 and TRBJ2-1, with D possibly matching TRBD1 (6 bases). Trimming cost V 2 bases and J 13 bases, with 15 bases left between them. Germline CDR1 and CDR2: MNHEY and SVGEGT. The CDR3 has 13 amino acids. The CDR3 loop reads CASSYLDRLAQFF. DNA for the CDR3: TGTGCCAGCAGTTACCTTGACAGGTTGGCTCAGTTCTTC.

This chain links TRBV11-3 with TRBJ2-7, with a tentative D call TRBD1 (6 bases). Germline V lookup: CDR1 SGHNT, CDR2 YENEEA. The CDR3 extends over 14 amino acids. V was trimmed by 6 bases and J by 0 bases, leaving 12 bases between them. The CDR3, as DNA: TGTGCCAGCAGAGTAGGACAGAGCTCCTACGAGCAGTACTTC. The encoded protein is CASRVGQSSYEQYF.

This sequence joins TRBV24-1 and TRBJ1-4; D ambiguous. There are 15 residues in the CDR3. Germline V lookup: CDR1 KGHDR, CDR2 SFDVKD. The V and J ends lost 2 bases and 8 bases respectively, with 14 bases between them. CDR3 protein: CATSDSYGPGEKLFF. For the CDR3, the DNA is TGTGCCACCAGTGATTCCTACGGACCGGGAGAAAAACTGTTTTTT.

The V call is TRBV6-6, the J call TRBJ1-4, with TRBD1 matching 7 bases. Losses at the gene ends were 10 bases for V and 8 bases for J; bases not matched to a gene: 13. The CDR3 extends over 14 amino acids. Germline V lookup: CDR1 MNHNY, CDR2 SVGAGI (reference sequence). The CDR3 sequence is CATAVGQPREKLFF. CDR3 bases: TGTGCCACCGCGGTGGGACAGCCTCGAGAAAAACTGTTTTTT.

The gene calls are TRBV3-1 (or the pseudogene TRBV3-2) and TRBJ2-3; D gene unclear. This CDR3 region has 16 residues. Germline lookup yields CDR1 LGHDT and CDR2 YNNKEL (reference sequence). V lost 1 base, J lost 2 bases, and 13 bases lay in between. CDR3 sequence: CASSQGVGANTDTQYF. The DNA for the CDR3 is TGTGCCAGCAGCCAAGGGGTCGGAGCAAACACAGATACGCAGTATTTT.

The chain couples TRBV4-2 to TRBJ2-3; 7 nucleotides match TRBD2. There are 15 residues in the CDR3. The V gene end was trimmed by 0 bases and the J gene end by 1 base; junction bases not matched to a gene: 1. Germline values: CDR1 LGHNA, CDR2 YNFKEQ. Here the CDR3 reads CASSQELAGTDTQYF. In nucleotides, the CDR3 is TGTGCCAGCAGCCAAGAGCTAGCGGGCACAGATACGCAGTATTTT.

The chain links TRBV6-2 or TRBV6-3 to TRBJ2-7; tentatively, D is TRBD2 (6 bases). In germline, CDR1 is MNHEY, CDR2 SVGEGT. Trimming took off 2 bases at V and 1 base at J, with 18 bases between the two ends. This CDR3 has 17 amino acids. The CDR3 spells CASSYQAGLTYSYEQYF. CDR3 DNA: TGTGCCAGCAGTTACCAGGCGGGGCTAACCTATTCCTACGAGCAGTACTTC.

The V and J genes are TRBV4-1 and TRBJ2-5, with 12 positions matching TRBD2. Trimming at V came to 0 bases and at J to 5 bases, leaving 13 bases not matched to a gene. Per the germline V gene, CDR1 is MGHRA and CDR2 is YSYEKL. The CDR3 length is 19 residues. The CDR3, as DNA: TGCGCCAGCAGCCAAGATCCTAGCGGGGGGGTAAAGGTATCGGAGACCCAGTACTTC. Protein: CASSQDPSGGVKVSETQYF.

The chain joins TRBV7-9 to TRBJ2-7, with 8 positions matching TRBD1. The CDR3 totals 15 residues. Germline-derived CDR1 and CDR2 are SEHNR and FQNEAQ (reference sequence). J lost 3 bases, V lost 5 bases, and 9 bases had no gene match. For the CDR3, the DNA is TGTGCCAGCAGCCAAACGGACAGGGCACACTACGAGCAGTACTTC. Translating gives CASSQTDRAHYEQYF. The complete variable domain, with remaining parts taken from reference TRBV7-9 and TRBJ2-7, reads DTGVSQNPRHKITKRGQNVTFRCDPISEHNRLYWYRQTLGQGPEFLTYFQNEAQLEKSRLLSDRFSAERPKGSFSTLEIQRTEQGDSAMYLCASSQTDRAHYEQYFGPGTRLTVT.

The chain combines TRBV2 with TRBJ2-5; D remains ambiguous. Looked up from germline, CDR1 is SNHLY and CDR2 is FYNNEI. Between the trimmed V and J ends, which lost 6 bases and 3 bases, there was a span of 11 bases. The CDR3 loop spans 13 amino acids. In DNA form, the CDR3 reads TGTGCCAGCAGGCGTCAAATAGAAGAGACCCAGTACTTC. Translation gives CASRRQIEETQYF.

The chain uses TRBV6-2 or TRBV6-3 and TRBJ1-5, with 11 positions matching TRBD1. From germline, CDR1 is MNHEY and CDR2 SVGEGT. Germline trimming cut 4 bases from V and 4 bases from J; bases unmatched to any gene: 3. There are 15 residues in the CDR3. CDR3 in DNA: TGTGCCAGCAGTTCCGGACAGGGGGCTAATCAGCCCCAGCATTTT. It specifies CASSSGQGANQPQHF.

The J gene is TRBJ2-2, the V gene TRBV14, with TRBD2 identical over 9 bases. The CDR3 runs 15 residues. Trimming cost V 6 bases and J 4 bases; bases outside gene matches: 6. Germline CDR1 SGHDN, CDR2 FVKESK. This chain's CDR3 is CASRGLAYGTGELFF. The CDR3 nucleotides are TGTGCCAGCAGGGGACTAGCTTACGGCACCGGGGAGCTGTTTTTT. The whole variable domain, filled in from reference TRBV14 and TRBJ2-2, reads EAGVTQFPSHSVIEKGQTVTLRCDPISGHDNLYWYRRVMGKEIKFLLHFVKESKQDESGMPNNRFLAERTGGTYSTLKVQPAELEDSGVYFCASRGLAYGTGELFFGEGSRLTVL.

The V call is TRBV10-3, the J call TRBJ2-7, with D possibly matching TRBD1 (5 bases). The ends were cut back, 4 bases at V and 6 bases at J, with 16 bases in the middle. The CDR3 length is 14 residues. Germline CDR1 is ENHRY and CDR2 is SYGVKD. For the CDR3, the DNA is TGTGCCATCAGTGTTCTCAGGGTCTCGGGCGAGCAGTACTTC. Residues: CAISVLRVSGEQYF.

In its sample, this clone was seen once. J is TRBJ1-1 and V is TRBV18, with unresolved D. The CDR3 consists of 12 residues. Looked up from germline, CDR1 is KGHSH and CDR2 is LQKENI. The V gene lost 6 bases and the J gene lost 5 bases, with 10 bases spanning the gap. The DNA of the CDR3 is TGTGCCAGCTCCCCCGGGGTGACTGAAGCTTTCTTT. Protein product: CASSPGVTEAFF.

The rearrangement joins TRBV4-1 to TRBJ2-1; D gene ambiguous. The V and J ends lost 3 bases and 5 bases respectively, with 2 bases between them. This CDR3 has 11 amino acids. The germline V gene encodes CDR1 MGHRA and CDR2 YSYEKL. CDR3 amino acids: CASSHNNEQFF. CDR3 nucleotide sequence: TGCGCCAGCAGCCACAACAATGAGCAGTTCTTC.

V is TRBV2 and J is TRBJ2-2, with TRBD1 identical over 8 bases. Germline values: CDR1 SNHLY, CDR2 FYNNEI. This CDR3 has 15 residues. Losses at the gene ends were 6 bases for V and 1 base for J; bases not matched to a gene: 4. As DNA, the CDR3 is TGTGCCAGCAGATCCGGGACAGGGAACACCGGGGAGCTGTTTTTT. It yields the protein CASRSGTGNTGELFF. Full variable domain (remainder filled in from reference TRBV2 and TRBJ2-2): EPEVTQTPSHQVTQMGQEVILRCVPISNHLYFYWYRQILGQKVEFLVSFYNNEISEKSEIFDDQFSVERPDGSNFTLKIRSTKLEDSAMYFCASRSGTGNTGELFFGEGSRLTVL.